Sequencing of this T cell receptor beta chain was carried out in a study of cytomegalovirus exposure and HLA in healthy donors. In germline, CDR1 is SGHDT, CDR2 YYEEEE. Trimming took off 0 bases at V and 3 bases at J, with 7 bases between the two ends. The CDR3 extends over 13 amino acids. Some clones are missing from TCRdb's copy, which holds only in-frame ones; the method was immunoSEQ multiplex PCR. The profile covers about 250,000 clones, with approximately 87% appearing a single time and about 2.5% taken by the ten largest. This receptor was obtained from a man younger than 35 in good health and CMV-seronegative. Sequencing used PBMCs. The chain has TRBV5-6 and TRBJ2-7; possible D gene TRBD1, 5 bases. The CDR3 coding sequence is TGTGCCAGCAGCTTGGGACAGCTCTACGAGCAGTACTTC. This codes for CASSLGQLYEQYF. Combining the CDR3 with reference TRBV5-6 and TRBJ2-7 gives the whole variable domain DAGVTQSPTHLIKTRGQQVTLRCSPKSGHDTVSWYQQALGQGPQFIFQYYEEEERQRGNFPDRFSGHQFPNYSSELNVNALLLGDSALYLCASSLGQLYEQYFGPGTRLTVT.